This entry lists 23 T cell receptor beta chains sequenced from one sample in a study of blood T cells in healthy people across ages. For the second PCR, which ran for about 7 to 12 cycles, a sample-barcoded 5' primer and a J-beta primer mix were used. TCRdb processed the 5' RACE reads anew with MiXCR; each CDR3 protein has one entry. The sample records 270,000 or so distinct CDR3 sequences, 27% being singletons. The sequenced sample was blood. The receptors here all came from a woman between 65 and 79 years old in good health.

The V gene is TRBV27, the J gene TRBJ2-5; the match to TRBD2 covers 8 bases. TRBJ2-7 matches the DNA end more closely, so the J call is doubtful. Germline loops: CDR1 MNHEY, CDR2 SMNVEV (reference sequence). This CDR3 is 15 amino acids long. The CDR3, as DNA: TGTGCCAGCAGTTTAGGCCGGGAGGGCCTGAACGAGCAGTACTTC. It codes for CASSLGREGLNEQYF.

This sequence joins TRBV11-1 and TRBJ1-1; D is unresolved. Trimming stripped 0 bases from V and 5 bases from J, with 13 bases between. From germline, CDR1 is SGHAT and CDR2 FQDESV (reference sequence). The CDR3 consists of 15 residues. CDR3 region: CASSLASGVGTEAFF. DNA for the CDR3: TGTGCCAGCAGCTTAGCGTCTGGGGTTGGGACTGAAGCTTTCTTT.

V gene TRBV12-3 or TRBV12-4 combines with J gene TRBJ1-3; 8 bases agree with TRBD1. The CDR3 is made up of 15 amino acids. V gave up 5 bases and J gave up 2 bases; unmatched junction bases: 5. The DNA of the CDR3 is TGTGCCAGCAGTAACACAGGGGGACCTGGAAACACCATATATTTT. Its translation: CASSNTGGPGNTIYF.

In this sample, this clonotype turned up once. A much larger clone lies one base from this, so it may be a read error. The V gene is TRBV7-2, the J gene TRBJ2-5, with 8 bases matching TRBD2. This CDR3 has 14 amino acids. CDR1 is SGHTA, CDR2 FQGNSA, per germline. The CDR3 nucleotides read TGTGTCAGCAGCCGTAGCGGGAATCAAGAGACCCAGTACTTC. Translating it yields CVSSRSGNQETQYF.

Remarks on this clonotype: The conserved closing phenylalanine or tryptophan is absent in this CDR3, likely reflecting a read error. Written as DNA, the CDR3 is TGTGCCAGCAGCTTAGTCGCGGGGGAATCTGGCTACACCCTC. This sequence encodes CASSLVAGESGYTL. This rearrangement joins TRBV7-2 to TRBJ1-2; D is perhaps TRBD1 (5 bases). The CDR3 is made up of 14 amino acids. Germline lookup yields CDR1 SGHTA and CDR2 FQGNSA. Trimming left V 1 base short and J 7 bases short, with 13 bases between.

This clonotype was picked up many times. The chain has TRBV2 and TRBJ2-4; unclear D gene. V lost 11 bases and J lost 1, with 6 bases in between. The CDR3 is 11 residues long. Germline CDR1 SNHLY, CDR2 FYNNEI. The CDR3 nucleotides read TGTGCCTCCCAGGCCAAAAACATTCAGTACTTC. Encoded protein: CASQAKNIQYF.

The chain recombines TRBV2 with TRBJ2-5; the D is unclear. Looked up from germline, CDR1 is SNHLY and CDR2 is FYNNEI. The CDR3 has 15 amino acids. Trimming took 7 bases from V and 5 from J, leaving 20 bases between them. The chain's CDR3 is CASTDAGRALETQYF. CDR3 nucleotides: TGTGCCAGCACGGATGCCGGGCGTGCTCTGGAGACCCAGTACTTC. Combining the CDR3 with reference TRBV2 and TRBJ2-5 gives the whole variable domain EPEVTQTPSHQVTQMGQEVILRCVPISNHLYFYWYRQILGQKVEFLVSFYNNEISEKSEIFDDQFSVERPDGSNFTLKIRSTKLEDSAMYFCASTDAGRALETQYFGPGTRLLVL.

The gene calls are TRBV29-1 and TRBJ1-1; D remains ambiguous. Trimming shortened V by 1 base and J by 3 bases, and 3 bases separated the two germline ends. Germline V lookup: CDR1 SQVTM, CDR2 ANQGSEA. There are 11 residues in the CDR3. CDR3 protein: CSVEVDTEAFF. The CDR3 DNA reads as TGCAGCGTTGAAGTCGACACTGAAGCTTTCTTT.

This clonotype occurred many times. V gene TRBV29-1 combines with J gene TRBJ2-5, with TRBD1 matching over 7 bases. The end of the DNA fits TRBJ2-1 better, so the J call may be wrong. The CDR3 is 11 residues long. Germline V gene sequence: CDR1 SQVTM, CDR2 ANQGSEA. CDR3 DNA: TGCAGCGTGCACAGGGGAAATGAGCAGTTCTTC. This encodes CSVHRGNEQFF.

CDR3 bases: TGTGCCAGCGGTGTCAGCTCTGGGGCCAACGTCCTGACTTTC. Amino acid sequence: CASGVSSGANVLTF. This rearrangement joins TRBV28 to TRBJ2-6, with D unclear. This CDR3 region has 14 residues. The V end lost 8 bases, the J end lost 0 bases, and 8 bases lay between the germline ends. Germline CDR1 MDHEN, CDR2 SYDVKM.

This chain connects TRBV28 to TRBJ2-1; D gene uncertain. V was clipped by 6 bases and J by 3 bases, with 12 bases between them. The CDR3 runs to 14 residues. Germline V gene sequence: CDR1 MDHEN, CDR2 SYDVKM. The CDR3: CASRNPVRYNEQFF. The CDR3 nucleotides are TGTGCCAGCAGGAACCCGGTTCGCTACAATGAGCAGTTCTTC. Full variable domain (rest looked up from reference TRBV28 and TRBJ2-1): DVKVTQSSRYLVKRTGEKVFLECVQDMDHENMFWYRQDPGLGLRLIYFSYDVKMKEKGDIPEGYSVSREKKERFSLILESASTNQTSMYLCASRNPVRYNEQFFGPGTRLTVL.

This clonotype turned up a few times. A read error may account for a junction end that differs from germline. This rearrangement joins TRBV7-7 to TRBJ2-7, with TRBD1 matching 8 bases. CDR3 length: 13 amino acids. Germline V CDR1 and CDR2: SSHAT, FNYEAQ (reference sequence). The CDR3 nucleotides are TGTGCTAGCAGCTCACAGGGGGGTGGCGAGCAGTACTTC. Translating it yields CASSSQGGGEQYF.

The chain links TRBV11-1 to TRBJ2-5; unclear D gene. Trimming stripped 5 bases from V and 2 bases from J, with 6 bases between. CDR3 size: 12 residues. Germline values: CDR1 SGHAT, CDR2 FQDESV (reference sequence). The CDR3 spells CASSRRQETQYF. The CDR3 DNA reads TGTGCCAGCAGCCGTCGGCAAGAGACCCAGTACTTC.

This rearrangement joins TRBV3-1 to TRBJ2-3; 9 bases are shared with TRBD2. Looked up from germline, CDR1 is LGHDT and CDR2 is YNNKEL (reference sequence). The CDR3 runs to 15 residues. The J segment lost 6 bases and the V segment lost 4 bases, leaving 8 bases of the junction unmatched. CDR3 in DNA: TGTGCCAGCAGCCCAGATAGCGGGAGAGGGGATACGCAGTATTTT. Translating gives CASSPDSGRGDTQYF.

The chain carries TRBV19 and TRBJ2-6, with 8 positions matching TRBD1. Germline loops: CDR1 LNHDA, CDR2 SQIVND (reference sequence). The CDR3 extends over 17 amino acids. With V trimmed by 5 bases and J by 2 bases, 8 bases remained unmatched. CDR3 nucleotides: TGTGCCAGTAGTTCCCGGACAGGGCCCACTGGGGCCAACGTCCTGACTTTC. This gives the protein CASSSRTGPTGANVLTF.

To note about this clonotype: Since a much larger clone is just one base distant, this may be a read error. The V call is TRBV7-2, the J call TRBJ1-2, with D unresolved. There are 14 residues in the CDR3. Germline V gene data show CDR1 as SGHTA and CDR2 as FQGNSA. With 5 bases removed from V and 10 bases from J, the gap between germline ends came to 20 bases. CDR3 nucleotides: TGTGCCAGCAGCAGAGGTGACCGTTTGGGCGCCTACACCTTC. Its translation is CASSRGDRLGAYTF.

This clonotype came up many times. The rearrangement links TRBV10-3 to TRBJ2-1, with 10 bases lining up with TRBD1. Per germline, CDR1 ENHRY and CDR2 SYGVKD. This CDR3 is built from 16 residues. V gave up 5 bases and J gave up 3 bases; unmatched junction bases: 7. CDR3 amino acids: CAISSGTGAFYNEQFF. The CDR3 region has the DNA TGTGCCATCAGTAGCGGGACAGGGGCGTTCTACAATGAGCAGTTCTTC.

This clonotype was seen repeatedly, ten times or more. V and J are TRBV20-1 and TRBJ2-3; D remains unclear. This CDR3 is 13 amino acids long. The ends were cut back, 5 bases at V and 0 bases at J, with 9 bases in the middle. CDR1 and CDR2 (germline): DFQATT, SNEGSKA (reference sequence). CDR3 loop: CSALMASTDTQYF. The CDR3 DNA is TGCAGTGCTCTGATGGCTAGCACAGATACGCAGTATTTT.

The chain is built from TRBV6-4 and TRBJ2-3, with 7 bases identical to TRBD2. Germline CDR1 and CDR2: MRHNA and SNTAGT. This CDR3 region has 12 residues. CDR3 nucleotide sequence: TGTGAACCGCCGGGAGGACCAGATACGCAGTATTTT. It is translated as CEPPGGPDTQYF.

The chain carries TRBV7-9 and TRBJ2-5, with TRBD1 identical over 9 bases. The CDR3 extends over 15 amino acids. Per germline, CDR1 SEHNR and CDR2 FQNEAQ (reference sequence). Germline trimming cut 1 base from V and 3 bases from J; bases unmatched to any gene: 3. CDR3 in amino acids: CASSLGDRAKETQYF. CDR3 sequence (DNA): TGTGCCAGCAGCTTAGGGGACAGGGCTAAAGAGACCCAGTACTTC.

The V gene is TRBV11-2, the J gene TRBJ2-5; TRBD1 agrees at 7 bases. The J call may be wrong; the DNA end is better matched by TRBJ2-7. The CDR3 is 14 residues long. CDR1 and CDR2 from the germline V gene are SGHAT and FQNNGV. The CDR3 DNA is TGTGCCAGCAGCTTAAGACCAGGGGGCTACGAGCAGTACTTC. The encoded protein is CASSLRPGGYEQYF.

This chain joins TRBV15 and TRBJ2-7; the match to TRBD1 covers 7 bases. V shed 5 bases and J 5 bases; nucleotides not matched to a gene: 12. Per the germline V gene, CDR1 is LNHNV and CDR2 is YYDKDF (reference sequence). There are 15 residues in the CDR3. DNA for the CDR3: TGTGCCACCAGCCGCTTACCAGGGGGTGTCGACGAGCAGTACTTC. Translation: CATSRLPGGVDEQYF.

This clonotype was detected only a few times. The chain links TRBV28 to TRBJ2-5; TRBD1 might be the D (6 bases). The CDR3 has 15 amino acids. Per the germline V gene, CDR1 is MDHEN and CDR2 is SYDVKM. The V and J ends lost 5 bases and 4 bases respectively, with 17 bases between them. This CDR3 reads CASSRPGPRGETQYF. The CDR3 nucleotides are TGTGCCAGCAGTCGTCCGGGACCCAGGGGAGAGACCCAGTACTTC. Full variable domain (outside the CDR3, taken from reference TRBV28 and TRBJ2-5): DVKVTQSSRYLVKRTGEKVFLECVQDMDHENMFWYRQDPGLGLRLIYFSYDVKMKEKGDIPEGYSVSREKKERFSLILESASTNQTSMYLCASSRPGPRGETQYFGPGTRLLVL.